Listed below are T cell receptor beta chains from one sample, sequenced in a study of shared clonotypes between healthy human individuals. TCRdb's table, derived via immunoSEQ multiplex PCR, lists solely in-frame clones and lacks some. The repertoire includes about 1 million clones, approximately 76% of them detected once, and 1.4% to 1.5% sits in the top ten. What was sequenced was memory CD4+ T cells sorted from blood. The receptors were gathered from a man in his late teens or twenties in good health. The CDR3 runs from the conserved cysteine through the conserved F or W. D genes are given only for firm matches. A row's size may be missing; if present it is once, few, many or a size class.

j_call: TRBJ1-2
d_call: .
clone_size: .
v_call: TRBV7-2
cdr3_nt: TGTGCCAGCAGCGCCCGCCGAGGGGGGATCTATGGCTACACCTTC
cdr3_aa: CASSARRGGIYGYTF

j_call: TRBJ2-1
d_call: .
clone_size: .
v_call: TRBV4-1
cdr3_nt: TGCGCCAGCAGCCAAGATTTAGGGGCGCGGCAGTTCTTC
cdr3_aa: CASSQDLGARQFF

j_call: TRBJ2-5
d_call: .
clone_size: .
v_call: TRBV5-1
cdr3_nt: TGCGCCAGCAGCTTCTCGGGGACCCAGTACTTC
cdr3_aa: CASSFSGTQYF

j_call: TRBJ2-7
d_call: .
clone_size: .
v_call: TRBV2
cdr3_nt: TGTGCCAGCAGTGAAGTTGGCACCGCCGACGAGCAGTACTTC
cdr3_aa: CASSEVGTADEQYF

j_call: TRBJ2-3
d_call: TRBD1
clone_size: .
v_call: TRBV4-3
cdr3_nt: TGCGCCAGCAGCCAAGCCCGACAGGGGCCAGATACGCAGTATTTT
cdr3_aa: CASSQARQGPDTQYF

j_call: TRBJ2-6
d_call: .
clone_size: many
v_call: TRBV7-3
cdr3_nt: TGTGCCAGCAGCTACAGAGCCTCTGGGGCCAACGTCCTGACTTTC
cdr3_aa: CASSYRASGANVLTF

j_call: TRBJ1-5
d_call: .
clone_size: .
v_call: TRBV19
cdr3_nt: TGTGCCAGTAATAGACAGATTAATAGCAATCAGCCCCAGCATTTT
cdr3_aa: CASNRQINSNQPQHF

j_call: TRBJ1-5
d_call: TRBD1
clone_size: .
v_call: TRBV10-3
cdr3_nt: TGTGCCATCAGTCCGGGACAGGGAGATCAGCCCCAGCATTTT
cdr3_aa: CAISPGQGDQPQHF

j_call: TRBJ1-3
d_call: .
clone_size: .
v_call: TRBV7-2
cdr3_nt: TGTGCCAGCAGCTCCGGGACTCTACACGGAAACACCATATATTTT
cdr3_aa: CASSSGTLHGNTIYF

j_call: TRBJ2-7
d_call: TRBD1
clone_size: .
v_call: TRBV5-4
cdr3_nt: TGTGCCAGCAGCCCCGGGACAGGCGACTTCTACGAGCAGTACTTC
cdr3_aa: CASSPGTGDFYEQYF

j_call: TRBJ2-7
d_call: .
clone_size: .
v_call: TRBV7-2
cdr3_nt: TGTGCCAGCAGCTTATTCGGGTCATCCTACGAGCAGTACTTC
cdr3_aa: CASSLFGSSYEQYF

j_call: TRBJ2-3
d_call: TRBD1
clone_size: .
v_call: TRBV10-3
cdr3_nt: TGTGCCAACAGAACAGGGGACAGCACAGATACGCAGTATTTT
cdr3_aa: CANRTGDSTDTQYF

j_call: TRBJ2-7
d_call: .
clone_size: .
v_call: TRBV4-1
cdr3_nt: TGCGCCAGCAGCCAAGATAATTCCGGGGTAACTTACGAGCAGTACTTC
cdr3_aa: CASSQDNSGVTYEQYF

j_call: TRBJ2-7
d_call: TRBD2
clone_size: many
v_call: TRBV7-8
cdr3_nt: TGTGCCAGCAGCTTTGGACGGGGGGAGGAGCAGTACTTC
cdr3_aa: CASSFGRGEEQYF

j_call: TRBJ2-3
d_call: .
clone_size: .
v_call: TRBV7-7
cdr3_nt: TGTGCTAGCAGCCAAACAAAGGGCGTTACGCAGTATTTT
cdr3_aa: CASSQTKGVTQYF

j_call: TRBJ1-3
d_call: TRBD1
clone_size: .
v_call: TRBV30
cdr3_nt: TGTGCCTGGATCCCGGACAGGGGAAACACCATATATTTT
cdr3_aa: CAWIPDRGNTIYF

j_call: TRBJ2-1
d_call: .
clone_size: .
v_call: TRBV30
cdr3_nt: TGTGCCTGGAGTATTGACTCCTACAATGAGCAGTTCTTC
cdr3_aa: CAWSIDSYNEQFF

j_call: TRBJ2-2
d_call: .
clone_size: .
v_call: TRBV2
cdr3_nt: TGTGCCAGCAGTGTCGGCGGGGAGCTGTTTTTT
cdr3_aa: CASSVGGELFF

j_call: TRBJ1-3
d_call: TRBD1
clone_size: .
v_call: TRBV7-2
cdr3_nt: TGTGCCAGCAGCCGGACAGGGGGTCCTGGAAACACCATATATTTT
cdr3_aa: CASSRTGGPGNTIYF

j_call: TRBJ2-5
d_call: TRBD2
clone_size: once
v_call: TRBV4-2
cdr3_nt: TGTGCCAGCAGCCAAGAGGGCTCGGCTAGCGGGGCCGAGACCCAGTACTTC
cdr3_aa: CASSQEGSASGAETQYF

j_call: TRBJ2-1
d_call: TRBD2
clone_size: once
v_call: TRBV9
cdr3_nt: TGTGCCAGCAGCGTAGATGCGGGAGGGCCCAATGAGCAGTTCTTC
cdr3_aa: CASSVDAGGPNEQFF

j_call: TRBJ2-7
d_call: .
clone_size: .
v_call: TRBV18
cdr3_nt: TGTGCCAGCCGATCGTTCAACGAGCAGTACTTC
cdr3_aa: CASRSFNEQYF

j_call: TRBJ2-5
d_call: TRBD1
clone_size: few
v_call: TRBV2
cdr3_nt: TGTGCCAGCAGTGGGATCTCGGGACAGGGCCAGCACTTC
cdr3_aa: CASSGISGQGQHF

j_call: TRBJ1-3
d_call: .
clone_size: .
v_call: TRBV6-1
cdr3_nt: TGTGCCAGCAGTGAAACAGCTGCTACCTCTGGAAACACCATATATTTT
cdr3_aa: CASSETAATSGNTIYF

j_call: TRBJ2-3
d_call: .
clone_size: few
v_call: TRBV6-6
cdr3_nt: TGTGCCAGCAGTCCCCCACCGGGAGATACGCAGTATTTT
cdr3_aa: CASSPPPGDTQYF

j_call: TRBJ2-7
d_call: TRBD2
clone_size: .
v_call: TRBV28
cdr3_nt: TGTGCCAGCAGCCGCCCCGGACTAGCGGTCTACGAGCAGTACTTC
cdr3_aa: CASSRPGLAVYEQYF

j_call: TRBJ1-6
d_call: .
clone_size: .
v_call: TRBV27
cdr3_nt: TGTGCCAGCACTGTGGACAGCCGCTCCTATAATTCACCCCTCCACTTT
cdr3_aa: CASTVDSRSYNSPLHF